This note documents a single TCR beta chain sequence. Deletions cut 0 bases from V and 0 bases from J, with 14 bases between. Germline CDR1 is DFQATT and CDR2 is SNEGSKA (reference sequence). The CDR3 contains 16 residues. The data belong to a study of prognosis after radiotherapy for stage I lung cancer. Two rounds of multiplex PCR amplified TCR beta CDR3 from genomic DNA. TRBV and TRBJ genes each had their own specific primers in first-round PCR. TCRdb independently ran MiXCR on the multiplex PCR reads; one entry per CDR3 protein. The sample yields about 59,000 distinct CDR3 sequences, around 27% seen once.

Sequenced here: PBMCs, sampled before or after stereotactic body radiation therapy (not recorded which). This receptor was taken from a donor over 45 with non-small cell lung cancer. The chain couples TRBV20-1 to TRBJ1-1; D gene unclear. For the CDR3, the DNA is TGCAGTGCTAGAGATCCCCCCGGAACCATGAACACTGAAGCTTTCTTT. Its translation is CSARDPPGTMNTEAFF.